Each of the 15 T cell receptor beta chains below was sequenced from the same sample in a study of shared clonotypes between healthy human individuals (TCRdb year 2020). Receptors were amplified or captured by the immunoSEQ multiplex PCR assay. As stored in TCRdb, this immuneACCESS dataset retains in-frame rearrangements with V and J assigned. A fraction of the clones does not appear; measured against another copy, unresolved V genes explain less than half of the discrepancy, and the remainder lacks a known reason. This sample gives some 2 million clones in total; 90% to 95% of them show up just once. In total, the top ten clones hold 0.1% to 0.15% of the sample. The sequencing sample was made of naive CD4+ T cells sorted from blood. Sample cell subset or site, as interpreted from the label and publication: CD45RA+ positively selected. The receptors stem from a man younger than 35 in good health.

The chain employs TRBV30 and TRBJ2-2; D is unclear. This CDR3 has 15 residues. The V end lost 4 bases, the J end lost 3 bases, and 15 bases lay between the germline ends. Germline V gene data show CDR1 as GTSNPN and CDR2 as SVGIG (reference sequence). Here the CDR3 DNA reads TGTGCCTGGAAGCCTAGTGGCAGCTACACCGGGGAGCTGTTTTTT. Translation: CAWKPSGSYTGELFF.

V usage is TRBV9 and J usage is TRBJ1-2, with a tentative D call TRBD1 (5 bases). V was trimmed by 0 bases and J by 4 bases, leaving 13 bases between them. CDR3 size: 15 residues. Germline V lookup: CDR1 SGDLS, CDR2 YYNGEE. CDR3 sequence: CASSVDQGTSYGYTF. The CDR3 bases are TGTGCCAGCAGCGTAGACCAGGGCACCTCCTATGGCTACACCTTC.

This clone turned up a few times. Other DNA sequences in the sample encode the same CDR3. V is TRBV5-1 and J is TRBJ1-1; D perhaps matches TRBD1 (5 bases). This CDR3 is built from 14 residues. Germline CDR1 reads SGHRS; CDR2 reads YFSETQ. Trimming removed 0 bases at V and 1 base at J, with 7 bases between. The CDR3 nucleotides read TGCGCCAGCAGCTTGGGACAGACGAACACTGAAGCTTTCTTT. It is translated as CASSLGQTNTEAFF.

Regarding this clone: In the same sample, other DNA sequences code for this CDR3. The rearrangement joins TRBV5-6 to TRBJ1-5; D possibly corresponds to TRBD1 (5 bases). CDR1 and CDR2 (germline): SGHDT, YYEEEE. The ends were cut back, 2 bases at V and 4 bases at J, with 10 bases in the middle. This CDR3 is 14 amino acids long. CDR3 DNA sequence: TGTGCCAGCAGCTTCGGACAAGGAAATCAGCCCCAGCATTTT. Translated: CASSFGQGNQPQHF. Combining the CDR3 with reference TRBV5-6 and TRBJ1-5 gives the whole variable domain DAGVTQSPTHLIKTRGQQVTLRCSPKSGHDTVSWYQQALGQGPQFIFQYYEEEERQRGNFPDRFSGHQFPNYSSELNVNALLLGDSALYLCASSFGQGNQPQHFGDGTRLSIL.

On this clone: This sample also contains other DNA sequences that code for the same CDR3. This chain connects TRBV6-5 to TRBJ1-2; tentatively, D is TRBD1 (5 bases). Per the germline V gene, CDR1 is MNHEY and CDR2 is SVGAGI. CDR3 size: 13 residues. Deletions cut 6 bases from V and 2 bases from J, with 10 bases between. In DNA, the CDR3 is TGTGCCAGCAGCTACGCAGGGAACTATGGCTACACCTTC. Its protein is CASSYAGNYGYTF.

The gene calls are TRBV28 and TRBJ1-5; 8 positions agree with TRBD1. Losses at the gene ends were 8 bases for V and 6 bases for J; bases not matched to a gene: 12. The CDR3 extends over 15 amino acids. Germline CDR1 is MDHEN and CDR2 is SYDVKM. CDR3 sequence reads: CASAIPGGLSQPQHF. DNA of the CDR3: TGTGCCAGCGCAATTCCAGGGGGCTTGAGTCAGCCCCAGCATTTT.

This clone was recorded only once. The J gene is TRBJ2-1, the V gene TRBV27, with unresolved D. Trimming stripped 5 bases from V and 3 bases from J, with 17 bases between. CDR3 length equals 16 residues. CDR1 is MNHEY, CDR2 SMNVEV, per germline (reference sequence). This CDR3 is CASSPNKRLIYNEQFF. Here the CDR3 DNA reads TGTGCCAGCAGTCCCAACAAACGCCTAATCTACAATGAGCAGTTCTTC.

V gene TRBV29-1 combines with J gene TRBJ2-3; D gene uncertain. CDR1 and CDR2 (germline): SQVTM, ANQGSEA. The CDR3 is 14 amino acids. The V end lost 4 bases, the J end lost 4 bases, and 15 bases lay between the germline ends. This CDR3 is CSVGPRPVSDTQYF. The DNA for the CDR3 is TGCAGCGTTGGCCCCCGCCCCGTGTCAGATACGCAGTATTTT.

The rearrangement uses TRBV6-1 and TRBJ2-7; TRBD1 agrees at 8 bases. The germline V gene has CDR1 MNHNS and CDR2 SASEGT. The V segment lost 4 bases and the J segment 2 bases; nucleotides outside the gene matches: 7. CDR3 length: 15 residues. The CDR3 here is CASSGQGARAYEQYF. The CDR3 DNA is TGTGCCAGCAGTGGTCAGGGGGCGCGAGCCTACGAGCAGTACTTC.

This clone is a singleton in its sample. The chain employs TRBV2 and TRBJ2-7, with D possibly TRBD1 on 8 matching bases. In germline, CDR1 is SNHLY, CDR2 FYNNEI. The V end was cut by 8 bases, the J end by 3 bases, with 23 bases between. This CDR3 has 16 amino acids. The CDR3 is CASGPGGQETLYEQYF. CDR3 nucleotide sequence: TGTGCCAGCGGCCCGGGGGGACAGGAGACCCTCTACGAGCAGTACTTC.

V and J are TRBV7-9 and TRBJ2-1; D assignment may be TRBD1 or TRBD2 (8 bases each). The germline CDR1 and CDR2 sequences are SEHNR and FQNEAQ (reference sequence). The V end lost 5 bases, the J end lost 7 bases, and 18 bases lay between the germline ends. The CDR3 runs 15 residues. The CDR3 DNA sequence: TGTGCCAGCAGCCCGGGGGGGACAGGTCTAAATGAGCAGTTCTTC. This sequence encodes CASSPGGTGLNEQFF.

For this clone: The sample holds other DNA sequences that translate to the same CDR3. The J gene is TRBJ1-4, the V gene TRBV18; the D is unclear. Trimming pared 3 bases from V and 4 bases from J, leaving 9 bases between. The CDR3 contains 14 residues. Germline lookup yields CDR1 KGHSH and CDR2 LQKENI. The DNA for the CDR3 is TGTGCCAGCTCACCGCGCTCCTTTAATGAAAAACTGTTTTTT. This codes for CASSPRSFNEKLFF.

This clone appeared a single time. The chain couples TRBV10-3 to TRBJ2-7; D gene ambiguous. Per germline, CDR1 ENHRY and CDR2 SYGVKD. The CDR3 is 12 amino acids. V dropped 10 bases and J dropped 8 bases, with 18 bases sitting between them. CDR3 nucleotides: TGTGCCACGGAAGAGGACCGTTTGCAGCAGTACTTC. It is translated as CATEEDRLQQYF.

This chain joins TRBV10-3 and TRBJ2-2, with D tentatively TRBD1 (6 bases). The CDR3 loop spans 13 amino acids. V was clipped by 6 bases and J by 7 bases, with 12 bases between them. Germline values: CDR1 ENHRY, CDR2 SYGVKD. CDR3 in amino acids: CAISAQGNGELFF. CDR3 in DNA: TGTGCCATCAGCGCACAGGGAAACGGGGAGCTGTTTTTT.

The CDR3 sequence: CASSINRGGTDTQYF. The CDR3, as DNA: TGTGCCAGCAGCATAAACAGGGGAGGCACAGATACGCAGTATTTT. This sequence joins TRBV11-3 and TRBJ2-3; TRBD1 agrees at 7 bases. Germline V gene sequence: CDR1 SGHNT, CDR2 YENEEA. V lost 5 bases and J lost 1; bases outside the gene matches: 6. The length of the CDR3 is 15 residues.